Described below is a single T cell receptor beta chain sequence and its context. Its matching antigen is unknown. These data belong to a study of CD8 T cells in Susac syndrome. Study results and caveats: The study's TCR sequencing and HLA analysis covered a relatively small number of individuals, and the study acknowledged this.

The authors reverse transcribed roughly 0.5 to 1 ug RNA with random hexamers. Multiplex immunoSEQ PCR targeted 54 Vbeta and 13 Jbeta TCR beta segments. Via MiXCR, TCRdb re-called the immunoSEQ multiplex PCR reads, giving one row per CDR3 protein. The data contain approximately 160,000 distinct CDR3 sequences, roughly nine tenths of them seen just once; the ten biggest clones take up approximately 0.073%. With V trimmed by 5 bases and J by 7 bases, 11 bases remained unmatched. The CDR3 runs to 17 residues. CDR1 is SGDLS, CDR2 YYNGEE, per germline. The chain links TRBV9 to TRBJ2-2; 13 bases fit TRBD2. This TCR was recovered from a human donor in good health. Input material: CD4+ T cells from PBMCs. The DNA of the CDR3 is TGTGCCAGCAGGTACCCGGGACTAGCGGGAAGAGGCGGGGAGCTGTTTTTT. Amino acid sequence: CASRYPGLAGRGGELFF.